These T cell receptor beta chains were read from a single sample in a study of T-cell memory formation after mild COVID-19. TCRdb re-analysed the 5' RACE reads in MiXCR, keeping a single row per CDR3 protein. Found here are under 300,000 distinct CDR3 sequences, 9.4% of them singletons; the top ten hold around 23%. The sample taken for sequencing was PBMCs or a T cell subset sorted from them (not recorded which). These receptors originate from a young man who had mild COVID-19 (a few samples of this study predate the infection). Cell type and time point are not known. Both conserved end residues are part of each CDR3. A D gene is named only where the DNA matches it firmly. The listing skips clone size in some rows; elsewhere it reads once, few, many or a size class.

NA,NA,TRBV18,TRBJ2-3,TGTGCCAGCTCACCTTCCCGGGGGCCCACAGATACGCAGTATTTT,CASSPSRGPTDTQYF
NA,few,TRBV12-3/TRBV12-4,TRBJ2-5,TGTGCCAGCAGGGTCTGGGGGGTGGAGACCCAGTACTTC,CASRVWGVETQYF
NA,NA,TRBV5-4,TRBJ1-6,TGTGCCAGCACCTATCGTGGGAGCGATTCACCCCTCCACTTT,CASTYRGSDSPLHF
TRBD1,NA,TRBV29-1,TRBJ1-2,TGCAGCGTTGAAGACGGTGGACAGGCCCCAGGTTATGGCTACACCTTC,CSVEDGGQAPGYGYTF
NA,few,TRBV6-4,TRBJ2-2,TGTGCCAGCAGTGACCAGCCAGGCCACACCGGGGAGCTGTTTTTT,CASSDQPGHTGELFF
NA,NA,TRBV20-1,TRBJ2-3,TGCAGTGCTTTTGGGCATACCACGGTTTTCACAGATACGCAGTATTTT,CSAFGHTTVFTDTQYF
TRBD1,NA,TRBV9,TRBJ1-1,TGTGCCAGCAGCGCCAGGGGGAGGAAAACTGAAGCTTTCTTT,CASSARGRKTEAFF
NA,few,TRBV25-1,TRBJ1-3,TGTGCCAGCAGTGTGGGAGGTTCGGGAAACACCATATATTTT,CASSVGGSGNTIYF
NA,NA,TRBV7-9,TRBJ1-1,TGTGCCAGCAGCTTAGTATCGGGGCATAGGGGCGCTGAAGCTTTCTTT,CASSLVSGHRGAEAFF
TRBD2,few,TRBV7-4,TRBJ2-1,TGTGCCAGCACCATCTATGGGACTAGCTACAATGAGCAGTTCTTC,CASTIYGTSYNEQFF
TRBD1,many,TRBV3-1,TRBJ1-1,TGTGCCAGCAGCCAAGATTGGGGACAGTACACTGAAGCTTTCTTT,CASSQDWGQYTEAFF
NA,NA,TRBV20-1,TRBJ2-5,TGCAGTGCTAGAGATCCCAGGTTGGATTTAGAGACCCAGTACTTC,CSARDPRLDLETQYF
TRBD1,few,TRBV7-2,TRBJ2-5,TGTGCCAGCAGCTTAGGGGGTCAGGGGGCTGGAGAGACCCAGTACTTC,CASSLGGQGAGETQYF
NA,few,TRBV10-3,TRBJ2-3,TGTGCCATCACCCCTGGGGGGCCGAGGGCAGATACGCAGTATTTT,CAITPGGPRADTQYF
TRBD1,few,TRBV12-3/TRBV12-4,TRBJ2-3,TGTGCCAGCAGTTTATGGGGTGCAGGGGGCGCAGATACGCAGTATTTT,CASSLWGAGGADTQYF
TRBD1,many,TRBV4-3,TRBJ1-5,TGCGCCAGCAGCCTTGGACAGGGCGGCAATCAGCCCCAGCATTTT,CASSLGQGGNQPQHF
NA,few,TRBV5-1,TRBJ2-3,TGCGCCAGCAGATTTCGGCGGGGTTTCACAGATACGCAGTATTTT,CASRFRRGFTDTQYF
NA,NA,TRBV2,TRBJ1-1,TGTGCCAGCAGTCCCGAGAAGAACACTGAAGCTTTCTTT,CASSPEKNTEAFF
NA,NA,TRBV6-6,TRBJ1-4,TGTGCCAGCAGTCGTACAAGGGGAGGTGAAAAACTGTTTTTT,CASSRTRGGEKLFF
TRBD2,NA,TRBV5-1,TRBJ2-1,TGCGCCAGCAGCTCCCGAGCTAGCGGGGGCTCCTACAATGAGCAGTTCTTC,CASSSRASGGSYNEQFF